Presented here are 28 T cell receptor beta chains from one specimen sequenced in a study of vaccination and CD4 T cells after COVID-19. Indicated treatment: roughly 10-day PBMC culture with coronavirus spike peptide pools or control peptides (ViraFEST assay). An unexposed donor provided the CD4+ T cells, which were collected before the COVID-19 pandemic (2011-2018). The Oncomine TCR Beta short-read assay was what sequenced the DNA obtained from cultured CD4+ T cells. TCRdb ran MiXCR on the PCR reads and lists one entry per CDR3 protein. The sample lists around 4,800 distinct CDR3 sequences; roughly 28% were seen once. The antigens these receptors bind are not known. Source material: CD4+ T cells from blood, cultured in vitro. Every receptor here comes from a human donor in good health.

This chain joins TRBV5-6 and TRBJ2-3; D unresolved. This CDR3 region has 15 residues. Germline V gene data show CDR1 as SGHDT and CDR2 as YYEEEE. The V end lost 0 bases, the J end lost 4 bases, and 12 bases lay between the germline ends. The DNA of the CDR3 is TGTGCCAGCAGCTTGGTTTTACTGGGCCCAGATACGCAGTATTTT. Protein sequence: CASSLVLLGPDTQYF.

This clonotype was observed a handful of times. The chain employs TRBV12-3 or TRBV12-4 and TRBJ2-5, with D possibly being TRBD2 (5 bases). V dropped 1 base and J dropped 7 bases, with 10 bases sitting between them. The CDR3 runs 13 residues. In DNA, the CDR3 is TGTGCCAGCAGTTTAGGAGGGTTTGGGACCCAGTACTTC. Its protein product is CASSLGGFGTQYF.

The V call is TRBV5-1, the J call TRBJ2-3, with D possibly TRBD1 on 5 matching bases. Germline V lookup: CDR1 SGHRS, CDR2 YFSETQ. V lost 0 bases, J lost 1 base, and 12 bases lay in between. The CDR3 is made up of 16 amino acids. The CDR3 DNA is TGCGCCAGCAGCTTGGCAGGGATTCCCGGCACAGATACGCAGTATTTT. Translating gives CASSLAGIPGTDTQYF.

The CDR3 bases are TGCAGTGCGGCGCGGGGGGAGATCTACGAGCAGTACTTC. Translating gives CSAARGEIYEQYF. V usage is TRBV20-1 and J usage is TRBJ2-7, with 8 bases aligning to TRBD2. Germline CDR1 reads DFQATT; CDR2 reads SNEGSKA (reference sequence). There are 13 residues in the CDR3. The J segment lost 3 bases and the V segment lost 6 bases, leaving 7 bases of the junction unmatched.

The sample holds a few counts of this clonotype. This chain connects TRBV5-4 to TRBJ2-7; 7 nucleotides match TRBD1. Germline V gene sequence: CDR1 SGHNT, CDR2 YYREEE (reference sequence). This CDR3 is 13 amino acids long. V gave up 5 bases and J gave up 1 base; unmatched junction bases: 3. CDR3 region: CASSTQGSYEQYF. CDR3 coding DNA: TGTGCCAGCAGTACACAGGGGTCCTACGAGCAGTACTTC. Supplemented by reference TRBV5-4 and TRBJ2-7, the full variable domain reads ETGVTQSPTHLIKTRGQQVTLRCSSQSGHNTVSWYQQALGQGPQFIFQYYREEENGRGNFPPRFSGLQFPNYSSELNVNALELDDSALYLCASSTQGSYEQYFGPGTRLTVT.

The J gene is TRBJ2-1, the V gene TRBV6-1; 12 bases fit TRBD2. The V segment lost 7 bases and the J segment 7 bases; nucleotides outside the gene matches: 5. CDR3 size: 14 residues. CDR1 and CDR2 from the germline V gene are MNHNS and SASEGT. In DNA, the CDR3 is TGTGCCAGCAAACCGGGACTAGCGGGTAATGAGCAGTTCTTC. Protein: CASKPGLAGNEQFF.

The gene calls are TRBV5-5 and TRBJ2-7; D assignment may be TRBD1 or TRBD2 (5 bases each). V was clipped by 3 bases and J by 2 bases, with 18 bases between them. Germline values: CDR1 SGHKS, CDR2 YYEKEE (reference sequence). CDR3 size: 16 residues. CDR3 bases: TGTGCCAGCAGCTCGGGGCAGGGTCGATTCCCCTACGAGCAGTACTTC. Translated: CASSSGQGRFPYEQYF.

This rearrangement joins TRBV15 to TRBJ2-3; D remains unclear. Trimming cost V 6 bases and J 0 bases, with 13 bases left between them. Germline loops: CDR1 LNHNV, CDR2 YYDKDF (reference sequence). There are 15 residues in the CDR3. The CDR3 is CATSRHQTSTDTQYF. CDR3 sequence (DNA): TGTGCCACCAGTAGACACCAGACAAGCACAGATACGCAGTATTTT.

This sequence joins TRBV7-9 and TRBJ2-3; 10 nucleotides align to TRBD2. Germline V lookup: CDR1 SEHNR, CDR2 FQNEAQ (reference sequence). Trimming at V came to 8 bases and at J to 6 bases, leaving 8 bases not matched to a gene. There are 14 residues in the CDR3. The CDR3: CASVDSGGPDTQYF. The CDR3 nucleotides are TGTGCCAGCGTCGATAGCGGGGGGCCGGATACGCAGTATTTT.

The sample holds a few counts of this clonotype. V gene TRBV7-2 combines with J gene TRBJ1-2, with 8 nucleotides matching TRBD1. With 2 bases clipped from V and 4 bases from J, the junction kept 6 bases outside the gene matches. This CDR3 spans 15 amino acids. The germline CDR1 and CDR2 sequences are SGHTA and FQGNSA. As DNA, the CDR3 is TGTGCCAGCAGCTTATTGGCAGGGGGCGTCTATGGCTACACCTTC. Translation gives CASSLLAGGVYGYTF.

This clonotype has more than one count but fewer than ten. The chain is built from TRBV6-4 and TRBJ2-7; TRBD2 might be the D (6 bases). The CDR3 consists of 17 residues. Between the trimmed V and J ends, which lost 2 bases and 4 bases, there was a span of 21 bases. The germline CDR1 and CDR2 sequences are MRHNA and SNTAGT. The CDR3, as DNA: TGTGCCAGCAGTGACGTCGGGAGTGTCGTGGGAATTTACGAGCAGTACTTC. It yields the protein CASSDVGSVVGIYEQYF.

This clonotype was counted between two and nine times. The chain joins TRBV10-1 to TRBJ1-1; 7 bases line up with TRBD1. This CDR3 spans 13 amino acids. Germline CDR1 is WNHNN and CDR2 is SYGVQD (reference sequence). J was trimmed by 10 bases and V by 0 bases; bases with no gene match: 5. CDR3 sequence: CASSESGRGRAFF. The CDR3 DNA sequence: TGCGCCAGCAGTGAGTCGGGCAGGGGGAGAGCTTTCTTT.

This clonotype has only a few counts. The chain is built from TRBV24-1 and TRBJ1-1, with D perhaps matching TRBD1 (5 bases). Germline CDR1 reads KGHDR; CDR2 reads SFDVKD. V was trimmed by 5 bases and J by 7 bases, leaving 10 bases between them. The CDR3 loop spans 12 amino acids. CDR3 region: CATSGDGFEAFF. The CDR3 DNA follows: TGTGCCACCAGTGGGGACGGATTTGAAGCTTTCTTT.

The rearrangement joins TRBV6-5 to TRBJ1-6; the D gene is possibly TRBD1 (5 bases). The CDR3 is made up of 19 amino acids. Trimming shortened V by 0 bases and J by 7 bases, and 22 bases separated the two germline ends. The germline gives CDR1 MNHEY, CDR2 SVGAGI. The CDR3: CASSYSGIPGSALNSPLHF. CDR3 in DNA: TGTGCCAGCAGTTACTCTGGGATTCCAGGGTCGGCATTGAATTCACCCCTCCACTTT.

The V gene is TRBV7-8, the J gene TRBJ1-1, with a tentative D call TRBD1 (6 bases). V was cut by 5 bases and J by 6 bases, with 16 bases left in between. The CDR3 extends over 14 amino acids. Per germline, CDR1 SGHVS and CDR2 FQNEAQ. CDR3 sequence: CASSPPWDMSEAFF. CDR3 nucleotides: TGTGCCAGCAGCCCCCCCTGGGACATGTCTGAAGCTTTCTTT. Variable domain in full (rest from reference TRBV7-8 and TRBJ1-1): GAGVSQSPRYKVAKRGQDVALRCDPISGHVSLFWYQQALGQGPEFLTYFQNEAQLDKSGLPSDRFFAERPEGSVSTLKIQRTQQEDSAVYLCASSPPWDMSEAFFGQGTRLTVV.

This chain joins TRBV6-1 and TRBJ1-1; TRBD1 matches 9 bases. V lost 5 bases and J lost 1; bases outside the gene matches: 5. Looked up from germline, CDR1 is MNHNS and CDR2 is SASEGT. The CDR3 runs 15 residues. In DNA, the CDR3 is TGTGCCAGCAGTCTTACAGGGGGCTGGAACACTGAAGCTTTCTTT. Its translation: CASSLTGGWNTEAFF.

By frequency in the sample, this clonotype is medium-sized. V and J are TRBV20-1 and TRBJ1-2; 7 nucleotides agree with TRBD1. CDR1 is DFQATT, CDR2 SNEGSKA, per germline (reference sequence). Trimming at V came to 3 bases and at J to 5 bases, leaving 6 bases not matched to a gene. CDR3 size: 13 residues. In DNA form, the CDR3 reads TGCAGTGCTAGGCAGGGGGATGGATATGGCTACACCTTC. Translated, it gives CSARQGDGYGYTF.

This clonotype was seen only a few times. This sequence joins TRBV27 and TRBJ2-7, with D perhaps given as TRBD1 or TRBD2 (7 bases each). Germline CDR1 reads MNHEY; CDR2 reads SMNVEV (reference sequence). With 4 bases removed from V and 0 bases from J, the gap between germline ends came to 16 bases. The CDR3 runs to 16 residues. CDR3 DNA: TGTGCCAGCAGTTCCCCAGGGGGAGGGTTCTCCTACGAGCAGTACTTC. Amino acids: CASSSPGGGFSYEQYF.

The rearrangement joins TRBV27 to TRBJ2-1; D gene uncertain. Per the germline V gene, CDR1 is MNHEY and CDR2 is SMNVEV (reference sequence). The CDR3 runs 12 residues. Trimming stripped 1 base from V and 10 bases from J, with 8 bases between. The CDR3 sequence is CASSLLGYEQFF. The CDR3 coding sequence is TGTGCCAGCAGTTTATTGGGGTACGAGCAGTTCTTC.

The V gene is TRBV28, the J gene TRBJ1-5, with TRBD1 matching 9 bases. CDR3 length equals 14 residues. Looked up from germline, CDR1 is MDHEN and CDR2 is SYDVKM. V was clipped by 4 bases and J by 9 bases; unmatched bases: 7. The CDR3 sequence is CASSSGQGILPQHF. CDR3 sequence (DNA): TGTGCCAGCAGTTCGGGACAGGGTATTCTGCCCCAGCATTTT. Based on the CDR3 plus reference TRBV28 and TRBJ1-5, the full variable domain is DVKVTQSSRYLVKRTGEKVFLECVQDMDHENMFWYRQDPGLGLRLIYFSYDVKMKEKGDIPEGYSVSREKKERFSLILESASTNQTSMYLCASSSGQGILPQHFGDGTRLSIL.

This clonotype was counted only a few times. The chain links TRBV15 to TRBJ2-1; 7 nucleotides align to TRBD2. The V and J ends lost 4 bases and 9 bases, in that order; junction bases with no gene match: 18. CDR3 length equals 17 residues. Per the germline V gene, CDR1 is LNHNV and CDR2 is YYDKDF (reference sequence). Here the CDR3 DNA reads TGTGCCACCAGCATCTCTCTCTCGGGGGGATGGGGGTCTGAGCAGTTCTTC. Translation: CATSISLSGGWGSEQFF.

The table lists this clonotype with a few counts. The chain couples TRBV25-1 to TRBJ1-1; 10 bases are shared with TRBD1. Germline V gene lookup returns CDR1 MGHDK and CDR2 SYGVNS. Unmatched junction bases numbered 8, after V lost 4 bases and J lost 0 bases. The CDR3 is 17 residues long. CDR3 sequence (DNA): TGTGCCAGCAGTGCCCTCGGGACAGGGGCGATGAACACTGAAGCTTTCTTT. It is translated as CASSALGTGAMNTEAFF.

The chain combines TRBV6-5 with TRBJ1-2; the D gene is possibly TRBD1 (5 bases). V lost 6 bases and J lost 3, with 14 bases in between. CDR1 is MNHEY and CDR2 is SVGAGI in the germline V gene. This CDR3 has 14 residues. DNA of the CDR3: TGTGCCAGCAGCTACGGGGCTGTGGACTATGGCTACACCTTC. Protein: CASSYGAVDYGYTF.

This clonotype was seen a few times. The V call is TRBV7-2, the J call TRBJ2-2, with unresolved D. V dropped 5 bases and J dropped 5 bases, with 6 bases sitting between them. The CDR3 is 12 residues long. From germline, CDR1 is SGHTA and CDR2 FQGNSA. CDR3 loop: CASSPLTGELFF. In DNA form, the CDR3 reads TGTGCCAGCAGCCCCCTGACCGGGGAGCTGTTTTTT.

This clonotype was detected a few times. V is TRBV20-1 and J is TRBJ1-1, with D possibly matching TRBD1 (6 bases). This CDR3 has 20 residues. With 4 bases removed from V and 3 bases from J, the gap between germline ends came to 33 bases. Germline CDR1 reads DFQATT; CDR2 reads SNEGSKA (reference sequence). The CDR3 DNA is TGCAGTGCTAAACCAAGCCTGATTCCGGCCCCGACAGGACACCACACTGAAGCTTTCTTT. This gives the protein CSAKPSLIPAPTGHHTEAFF.

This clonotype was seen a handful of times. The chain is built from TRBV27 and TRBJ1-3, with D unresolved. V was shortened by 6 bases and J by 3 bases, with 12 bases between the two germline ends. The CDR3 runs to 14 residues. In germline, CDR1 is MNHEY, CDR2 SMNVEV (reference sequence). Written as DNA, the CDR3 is TGTGCCAGCAGCCCCCTCGGATTTGGAAACACCATATATTTT. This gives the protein CASSPLGFGNTIYF.

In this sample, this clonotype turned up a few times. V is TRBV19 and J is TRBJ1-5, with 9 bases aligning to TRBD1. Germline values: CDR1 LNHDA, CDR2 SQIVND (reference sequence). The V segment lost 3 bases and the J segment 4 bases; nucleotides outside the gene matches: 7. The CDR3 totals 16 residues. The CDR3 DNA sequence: TGTGCCAGTAGTATGAAACAGGGGGCCTGGAATCAGCCCCAGCATTTT. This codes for CASSMKQGAWNQPQHF.

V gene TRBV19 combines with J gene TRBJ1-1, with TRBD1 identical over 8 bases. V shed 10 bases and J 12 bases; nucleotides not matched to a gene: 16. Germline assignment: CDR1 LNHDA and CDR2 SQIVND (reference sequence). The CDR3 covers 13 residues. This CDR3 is CATTWGDTGGSFF. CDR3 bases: TGTGCCACCACATGGGGGGATACAGGGGGTTCTTTCTTT.